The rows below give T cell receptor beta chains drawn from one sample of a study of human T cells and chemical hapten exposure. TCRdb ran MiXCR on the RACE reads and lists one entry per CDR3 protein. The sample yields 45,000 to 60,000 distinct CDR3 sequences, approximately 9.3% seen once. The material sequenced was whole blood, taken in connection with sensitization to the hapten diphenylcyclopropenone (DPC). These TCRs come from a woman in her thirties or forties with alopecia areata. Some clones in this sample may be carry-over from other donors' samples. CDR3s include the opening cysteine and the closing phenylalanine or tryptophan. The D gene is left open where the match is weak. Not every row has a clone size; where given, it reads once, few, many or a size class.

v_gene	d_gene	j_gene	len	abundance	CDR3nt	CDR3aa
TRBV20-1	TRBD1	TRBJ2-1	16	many	TGCAGTGCTAGGAAGACCGGGACAGGGGACTACAATGAGCAGTTCTTC	CSARKTGTGDYNEQFF
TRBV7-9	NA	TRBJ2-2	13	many	TGTGCCAGCAACCCCGGGAACACCGGGGAGCTGTTTTTT	CASNPGNTGELFF
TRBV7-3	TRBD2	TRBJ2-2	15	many	TGTGCCAGCAGCTTAGCGGGGGAGTACACCGGGGAGCTGTTTTTT	CASSLAGEYTGELFF
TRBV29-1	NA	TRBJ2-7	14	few	TGCAGCGGTAGGTCCGGGACACTACCCTACGAGCAGTACTTC	CSGRSGTLPYEQYF
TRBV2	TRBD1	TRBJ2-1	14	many	TGTGCCAGCAGTTCGACACAGGGGAACAATGAGCAGTTCTTC	CASSSTQGNNEQFF
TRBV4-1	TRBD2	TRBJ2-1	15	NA	TGCGCCAGCAGCGCTAGCGGGGGGGCCGGCGATGAGCAGTTCTTC	CASSASGGAGDEQFF
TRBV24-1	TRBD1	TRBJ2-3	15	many	TGTGCCACCGCGGACAGGGAGTGGGACACAGATACGCAGTATTTT	CATADREWDTDTQYF
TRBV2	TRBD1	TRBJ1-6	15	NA	TGTGCCAGCAGTGAAACGAGACAGGGAAATTCACCCCTCCACTTT	CASSETRQGNSPLHF
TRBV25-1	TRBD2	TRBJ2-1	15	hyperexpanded	TGTGCCAGCAGTGAGGTGGCTAGCGGGGACAATGAGCAGTTCTTC	CASSEVASGDNEQFF
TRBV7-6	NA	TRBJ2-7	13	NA	TGTGCCAGCAGCCAAAGACAGACCTACGAGCAGTACTTC	CASSQRQTYEQYF
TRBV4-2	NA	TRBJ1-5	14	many	TGTGCCAGCAGCCAAGATCTGAATAATCAGCCCCAGCATTTT	CASSQDLNNQPQHF
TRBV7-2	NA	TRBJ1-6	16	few	TGTGCCAGCAGCTCGCCTCCGGGACGGGATAATTCACCCCTCCACTTT	CASSSPPGRDNSPLHF
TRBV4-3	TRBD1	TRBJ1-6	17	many	TGCGCCAGCAGCCATGTCCCGGGACAGGCACGAAATTCACCCCTCCACTTT	CASSHVPGQARNSPLHF
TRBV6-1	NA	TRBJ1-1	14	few	TGTGCCAGCAGTGATTATCAGGGGAACACTGAAGCTTTCTTT	CASSDYQGNTEAFF
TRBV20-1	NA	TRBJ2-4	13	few	TGCAGTGCTAATTATCCGGGCTTAAACATTCAGTACTTC	CSANYPGLNIQYF
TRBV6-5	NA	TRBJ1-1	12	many	TGTGCCAGCGGACGAGTGAACACTGAAGCTTTCTTT	CASGRVNTEAFF
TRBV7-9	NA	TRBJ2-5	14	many	TGTGCCAGCAGCTTCAACTGGGCCCAAGAGACCCAGTACTTC	CASSFNWAQETQYF
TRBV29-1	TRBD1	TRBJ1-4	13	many	TGCAGCGTTCACGGTACAGGGGGAGAAAAACTGTTTTTT	CSVHGTGGEKLFF
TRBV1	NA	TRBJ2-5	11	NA	TGCACAACCAATTACCAAGAGACCCAGTACTTC	CTTNYQETQYF
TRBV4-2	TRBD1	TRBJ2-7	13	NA	TGTGCCAGCAGCCAAGAGAAAGGACAGGGGCTGTACTTC	CASSQEKGQGLYF
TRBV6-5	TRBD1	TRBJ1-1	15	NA	TGTGCCAGCAGTTCGGGACAGGGCTTTAACACTGAAGCTTTCTTT	CASSSGQGFNTEAFF
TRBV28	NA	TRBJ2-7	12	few	TGTGCCAGCAGTCAACAGGGTAACGAGCAGTACTTC	CASSQQGNEQYF
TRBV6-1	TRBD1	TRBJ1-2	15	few	TGTGCCTCCAGGGGGACAGGGCAATCTAACTATGGCTACACCTTC	CASRGTGQSNYGYTF
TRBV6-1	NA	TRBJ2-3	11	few	TGTGCCAGCAGTGAGGGGCCTCCGCAGTATTTT	CASSEGPPQYF
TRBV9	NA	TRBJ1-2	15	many	TGTGCCAGCAGCGTAGATACTACAGGGCCGGGTGGCTACACCTTC	CASSVDTTGPGGYTF
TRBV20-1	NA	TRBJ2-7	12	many	TGCAGTGCAGTGACACCTCCCTACGAGCAGTACTTC	CSAVTPPYEQYF
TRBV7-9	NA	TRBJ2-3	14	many	TGTGCCAGCAGCTTATACCGGTCCACAGATACGCAGTATTTT	CASSLYRSTDTQYF
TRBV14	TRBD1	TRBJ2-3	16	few	TGTGCCAGCAGCCAAGCCGGGACAGGGACGCAAGATACGCAGTATTTT	CASSQAGTGTQDTQYF
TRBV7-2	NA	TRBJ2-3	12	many	TGTGCCAGCAGCTTAGCAACAGATACGCAGTATTTT	CASSLATDTQYF
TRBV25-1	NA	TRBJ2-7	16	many	TGTGCCAGCAGTGATGGGGAGGGGGGCCTTTTCTACGAGCAGTACTTC	CASSDGEGGLFYEQYF
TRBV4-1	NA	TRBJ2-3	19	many	TGCGCCAGCAGCCAAGAAGCGGGCGGGGGCCCACTGGGCACAGATACGCAGTATTTT	CASSQEAGGGPLGTDTQYF
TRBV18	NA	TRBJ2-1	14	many	TGTGCCAGCTCACCACAGGGCTACTACAATGAGCAGTTCTTC	CASSPQGYYNEQFF
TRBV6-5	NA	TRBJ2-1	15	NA	TGTGCCAGCAGTTCCGGGACACGCTCCTACAAAGAGCAGTTCTTC	CASSSGTRSYKEQFF
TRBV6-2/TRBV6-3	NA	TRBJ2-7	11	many	TGTGCCAGCACCCTTGGATACGAGCAGTACTTC	CASTLGYEQYF
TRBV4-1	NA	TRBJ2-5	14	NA	TGCGCCAGCAGTCCGGCGGGGTCCCGGGGGACCCAGTACTTC	CASSPAGSRGTQYF
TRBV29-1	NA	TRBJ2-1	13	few	TGCAGCGTCATACACAGGGCCCCCAATGAGCAGTTCTTC	CSVIHRAPNEQFF
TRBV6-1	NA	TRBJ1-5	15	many	TGTGCCAGCAGTCGCCCGGTCAACGGCAATCAGCCCCAGCATTTT	CASSRPVNGNQPQHF
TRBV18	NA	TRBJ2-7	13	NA	TGTGCCAGCTCCCCCGCGGGTGACTTGGAGCAGTACTTC	CASSPAGDLEQYF
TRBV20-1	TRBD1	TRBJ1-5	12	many	TGCAGTGTGGACAGGGAGAGTCAGCCCCAGCATTTT	CSVDRESQPQHF
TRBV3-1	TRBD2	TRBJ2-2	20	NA	TGTGCCAGCAGCCAAGTCGGGCAGCGGGGGCCATCAACGAACACCGGGGAGCTGTTTTTT	CASSQVGQRGPSTNTGELFF
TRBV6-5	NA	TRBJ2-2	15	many	TGTGCCAGCAGGGAGGGGGGCCGTTCCACCGGGGAGCTGTTTTTT	CASREGGRSTGELFF
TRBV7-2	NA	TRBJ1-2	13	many	TGTGCCAGCAGCTTATCGTCAAACTATGGCTACACCTTC	CASSLSSNYGYTF
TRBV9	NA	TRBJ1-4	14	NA	TGTGCCAGCAGCGGGGGACGTCGTAATGAAAAACTGTTTTTT	CASSGGRRNEKLFF
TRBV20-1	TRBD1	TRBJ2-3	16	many	TGCAGTGCTGTAGAGCGGACAGGGGCCGTCACAGATACGCAGTATTTT	CSAVERTGAVTDTQYF
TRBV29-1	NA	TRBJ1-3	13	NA	TGCAGCGTTGTTAGGGGGTCTGGAAACACCATATATTTT	CSVVRGSGNTIYF
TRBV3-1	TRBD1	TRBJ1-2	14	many	TGTGCCAGCAGCCCACCGGACAGGGTACATGGCTACACCTTC	CASSPPDRVHGYTF
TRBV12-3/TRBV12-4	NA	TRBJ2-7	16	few	TGTGCCAGCAGTTTCCCCGGGAGGCAGGGGTGGAACGAGCAGTACTTC	CASSFPGRQGWNEQYF
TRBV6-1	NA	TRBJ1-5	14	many	TGTGCCAGCAGCCCGCGGGGGTTTCATCAGCCCCAGCATTTT	CASSPRGFHQPQHF
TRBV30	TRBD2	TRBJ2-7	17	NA	TGTGCCTGGAGTGCACCCCCCCGACTAGCGGTTACCTACGAGCAGTACTTC	CAWSAPPRLAVTYEQYF
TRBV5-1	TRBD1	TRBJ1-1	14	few	TGCGCCAGCAGCTTGGACAGGGGGCCGACTGAAGCTTTCTTT	CASSLDRGPTEAFF
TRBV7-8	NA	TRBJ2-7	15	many	TGTGCCAGCAGCCCCCAACCCGACCGATCCTACGAGCAGTACTTC	CASSPQPDRSYEQYF
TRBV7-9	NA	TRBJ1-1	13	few	TGTGCCAGCAGCGCAGCGATGAACACTGAAGCTTTCTTT	CASSAAMNTEAFF
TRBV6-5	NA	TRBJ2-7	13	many	TGTGCCAGCAGCCGTTCCCGGGACTACGAGCAGTACTTC	CASSRSRDYEQYF
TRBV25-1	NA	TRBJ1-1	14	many	TGTGCCAGCAGTGACCCACCGACGACAGTTGGTGCTTTCTTT	CASSDPPTTVGAFF
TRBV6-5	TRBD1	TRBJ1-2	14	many	TGTGCCAGCAGTAGAACAGGGGTCAACTATGGCTACACCTTC	CASSRTGVNYGYTF
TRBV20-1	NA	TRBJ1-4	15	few	TGCAGTGCTAGAGATACGCAGGATTATTATGAAAAACTGTTTTTT	CSARDTQDYYEKLFF
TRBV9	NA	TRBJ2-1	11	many	TGTGCCAGCAGCCCAGGCTATGAGCAGTTCTTC	CASSPGYEQFF
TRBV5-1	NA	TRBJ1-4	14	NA	TGCGCCAGCAGCTTTATGGGGGTGCAGGAAAGACTGTTTTTT	CASSFMGVQERLFF
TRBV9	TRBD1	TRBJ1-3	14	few	TGTGCCAGCAGCGTAAGACAGGGGCAAGCCACCATATATTTT	CASSVRQGQATIYF
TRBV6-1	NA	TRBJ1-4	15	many	TGTGCCAGCAGTGAAGCGGGGTTACCTAATGAAAAACTGTTTTTT	CASSEAGLPNEKLFF